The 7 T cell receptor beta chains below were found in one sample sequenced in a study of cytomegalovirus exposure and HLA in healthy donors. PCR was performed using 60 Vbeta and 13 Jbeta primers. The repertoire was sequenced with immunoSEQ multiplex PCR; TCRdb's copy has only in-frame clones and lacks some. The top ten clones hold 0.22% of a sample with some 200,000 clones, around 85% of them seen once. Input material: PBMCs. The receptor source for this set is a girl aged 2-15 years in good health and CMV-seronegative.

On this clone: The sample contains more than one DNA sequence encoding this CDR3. The CDR3 region has the DNA TGTGCCAGCAGCTTATCTGGGAGCTACGAGCAGTACTTC. Amino acid sequence: CASSLSGSYEQYF. V is TRBV11-2 and J is TRBJ2-7; tentatively, D is TRBD2 (5 bases). V lost 2 bases and J 3 bases, leaving 8 bases between the germline ends. This CDR3 comprises 13 residues. Germline V lookup: CDR1 SGHAT, CDR2 FQNNGV.

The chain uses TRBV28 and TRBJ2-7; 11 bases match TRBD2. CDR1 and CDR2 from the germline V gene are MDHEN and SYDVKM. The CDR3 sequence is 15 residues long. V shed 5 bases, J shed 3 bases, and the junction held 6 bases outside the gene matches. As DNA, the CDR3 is TGTGCCAGCAGTCCTGGACTAGCGGGCCGCTACGAGCAGTACTTC. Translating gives CASSPGLAGRYEQYF. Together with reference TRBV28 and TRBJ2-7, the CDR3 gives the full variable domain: DVKVTQSSRYLVKRTGEKVFLECVQDMDHENMFWYRQDPGLGLRLIYFSYDVKMKEKGDIPEGYSVSREKKERFSLILESASTNQTSMYLCASSPGLAGRYEQYFGPGTRLTVT.

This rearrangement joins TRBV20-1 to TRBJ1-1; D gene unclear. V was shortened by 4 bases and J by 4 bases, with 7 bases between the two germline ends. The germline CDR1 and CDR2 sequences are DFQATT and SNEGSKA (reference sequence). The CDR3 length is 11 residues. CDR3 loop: CSAKDITEAFF. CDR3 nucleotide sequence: TGCAGTGCTAAAGACATCACTGAAGCTTTCTTT.

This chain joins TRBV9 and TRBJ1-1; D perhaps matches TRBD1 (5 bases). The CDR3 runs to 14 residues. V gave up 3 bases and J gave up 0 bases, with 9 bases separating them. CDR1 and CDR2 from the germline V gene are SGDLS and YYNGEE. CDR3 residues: CASSEEGMNTEAFF. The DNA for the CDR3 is TGTGCCAGCAGCGAGGAGGGGATGAACACTGAAGCTTTCTTT.

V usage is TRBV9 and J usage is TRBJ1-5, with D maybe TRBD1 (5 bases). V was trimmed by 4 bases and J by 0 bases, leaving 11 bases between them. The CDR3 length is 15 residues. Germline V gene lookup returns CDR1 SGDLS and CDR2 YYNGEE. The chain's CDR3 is CASSLGADSNQPQHF. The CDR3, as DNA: TGTGCCAGCAGCCTTGGGGCAGATAGCAATCAGCCCCAGCATTTT.

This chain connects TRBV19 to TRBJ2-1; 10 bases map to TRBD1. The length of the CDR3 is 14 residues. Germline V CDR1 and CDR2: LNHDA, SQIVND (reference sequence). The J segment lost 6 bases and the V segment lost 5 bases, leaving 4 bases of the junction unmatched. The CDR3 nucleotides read TGTGCCAGTAGTTTCGGACAGGGGGTCAATGAGCAGTTCTTC. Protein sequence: CASSFGQGVNEQFF. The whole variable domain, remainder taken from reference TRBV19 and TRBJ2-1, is DGGITQSPKYLFRKEGQNVTLSCEQNLNHDAMYWYRQDPGQGLRLIYYSQIVNDFQKGDIAEGYSVSREKKESFPLTVTSAQKNPTAFYLCASSFGQGVNEQFFGPGTRLTVL.

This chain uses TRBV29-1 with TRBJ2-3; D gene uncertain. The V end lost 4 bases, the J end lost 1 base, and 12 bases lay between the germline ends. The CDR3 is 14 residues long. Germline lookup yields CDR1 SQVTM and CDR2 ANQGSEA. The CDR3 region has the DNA TGCAGCGTTGTAGCAGTTATCGGCACAGATACGCAGTATTTT. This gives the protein CSVVAVIGTDTQYF.